The T cell receptor beta chain described here comes from a study of T cell responses to AZD1222 COVID-19 vaccine. Study outcomes and limitations: Receipt of two AZD1222 doses was followed by a rise in Spike-specific TCR breadth and depth. Most donors were white British and more were female, and clonal diversity was possibly underestimated.

TCRdb's table, derived via immunoSEQ multiplex PCR, lists solely in-frame clones and lacks some. This sample has 120,000 to 150,000 clones; around 84% occur once, and the top ten carry less than 6%. Points on this clone: Its target is unknown.

The germline V gene has CDR1 GTSNPN and CDR2 SVGIG (reference sequence). The V segment lost 2 bases and the J segment 3 bases; nucleotides outside the gene matches: 14. The CDR3 runs to 18 residues. Source: peripheral blood, taken 28 days after the second AZD1222 dose. J is TRBJ1-1 and V is TRBV30, with 11 positions matching TRBD1. The clonotype originates from an adult who received the AZD1222 COVID-19 vaccine. The CDR3 reads CAWSLRDRGGEWDTEAFF. The CDR3 bases are TGTGCCTGGAGTCTCCGGGACAGGGGGGGGGAGTGGGACACTGAAGCTTTCTTT.